These 20 T cell receptor beta chains share one sample of origin, sequenced in a study of blood T cell repertoires in COVID-19. The assay was immunoSEQ multiplex PCR, and TCRdb's table has in-frame clones only and misses some. The table has approximately 99,000 clones, approximately 70% seen once. Input material: peripheral blood. These receptors were obtained from a woman aged 40 to 50 with acute or convalescent COVID-19.

This clone has at least ten counts. CDR3 DNA sequence: TGTGCCAGAAGCTTGGATAGGGGACAGGGTCAGGAGCCCCAGCATTTT. It translates to CARSLDRGQGQEPQHF. The J gene is TRBJ1-5, the V gene TRBV5-3; 9 nucleotides agree with TRBD1. TRBV5-3 is annotated as an ORF whose role is uncertain. The length of the CDR3 is 16 residues. V trimming: 0 bases; J trimming: 8 bases; junction bases outside the gene matches: 9.

The chain employs TRBV19 and TRBJ1-6, with TRBD1 matching 7 bases. Losses at the gene ends were 7 bases for V and 4 bases for J; bases not matched to a gene: 4. Germline V lookup: CDR1 LNHDA, CDR2 SQIVND (reference sequence). The CDR3 runs 14 residues. The chain's CDR3 is CASKGTVYNSPLHF. The DNA for the CDR3 is TGTGCCAGTAAGGGGACAGTTTATAATTCACCCCTCCACTTT.

The chain couples TRBV30 to TRBJ1-1, with 8 nucleotides matching TRBD1. Germline CDR1 GTSNPN, CDR2 SVGIG (reference sequence). The CDR3 is made up of 13 amino acids. V lost 3 bases and J lost 11; bases outside the gene matches: 11. The CDR3 spells CAWRRPTGARAFF. In DNA form, the CDR3 reads TGTGCCTGGAGGCGCCCGACAGGGGCGCGGGCTTTCTTT.

The gene calls are TRBV7-3 and TRBJ2-7; 8 bases match TRBD1. The CDR3 runs to 17 residues. Trimming took 0 bases from V and 4 from J; bases not matched to a gene: 11. The V gene's germline CDR1 is SGHTA and CDR2 FQGTGA. The CDR3 is CASSLTPLRDRKYEQYF. CDR3 nucleotides: TGTGCCAGCAGCTTAACCCCCCTCCGGGACAGGAAGTACGAGCAGTACTTC.

This chain joins TRBV6-1 and TRBJ2-7; D gene ambiguous. The germline gives CDR1 MNHNS, CDR2 SASEGT. Trimming cost V 2 bases and J 6 bases, with 5 bases left between them. The CDR3 extends over 11 amino acids. The CDR3 spells CASSERVEQYF. The DNA of the CDR3 is TGTGCCAGCAGTGAACGGGTCGAGCAGTACTTC.

The CDR3, as DNA: TGTGCCAGCAGTTTACAGGGGGCAATAAGGACTGAAGCTTTCTTT. This encodes CASSLQGAIRTEAFF. This chain connects TRBV28 to TRBJ1-1; 8 positions agree with TRBD1. V was pared by 2 bases and J by 5 bases, with 7 bases of the junction left unmatched. CDR3 size: 15 residues. Germline CDR1 is MDHEN and CDR2 is SYDVKM.

This clone was counted only a few times. The rearrangement uses TRBV28 and TRBJ2-2, with a weak D call TRBD2 (7 bases). Trimming stripped 4 bases from V and 0 bases from J, with 15 bases between. This CDR3 spans 17 amino acids. CDR1 and CDR2 (germline): MDHEN, SYDVKM. CDR3 in amino acids: CASSSWGGPPNTGELFF. CDR3 DNA: TGTGCCAGCAGTTCTTGGGGGGGCCCCCCGAACACCGGGGAGCTGTTTTTT.

This chain links TRBV5-1 with TRBJ1-1; TRBD1 might be the D (6 bases). Trimming left V 0 bases short and J 1 base short, with 10 bases between. This CDR3 has 15 residues. Germline loops: CDR1 SGHRS, CDR2 YFSETQ. CDR3: CASSLGTVSNTEAFF. As DNA, the CDR3 is TGCGCCAGCAGCTTGGGGACAGTATCGAACACTGAAGCTTTCTTT.

The chain combines TRBV12-3 or TRBV12-4 with TRBJ2-7; 7 bases are a match to TRBD2. J was trimmed by 3 bases and V by 3 bases; bases with no gene match: 2. The CDR3 totals 13 residues. The DNA for the CDR3 is TGTGCCAGCAGTTTGGGGGGGGGCTACGAGCAGTACTTC. It codes for CASSLGGGYEQYF.

The chain couples TRBV21-1 to TRBJ2-7; the table's D call of TRBD2 was not tested on the DNA. TRBV21-1 is a pseudogene segment. This CDR3 has 21 residues. The CDR3 DNA sequence: TGTGCCAGCAGCAATCCTTCGGTTTGGGGACTCCCCGTTGTAGGCTCCTACGAGCAGTACTTC. Residues: CASSNPSVWGLPVVGSYEQYF.

This clone was counted between two and nine times. This chain joins TRBV10-3 and TRBJ2-2; possible D gene TRBD2, 7 bases. Germline V lookup: CDR1 ENHRY, CDR2 SYGVKD. The CDR3 consists of 15 residues. Trimming took 3 bases from V and 7 from J, leaving 15 bases between them. CDR3 loop: CAISERPGEGGELFF. DNA of the CDR3: TGTGCCATCAGTGAACGGCCAGGGGAGGGCGGGGAGCTGTTTTTT.

The chain is built from TRBV19 and TRBJ1-3, with a tentative D call TRBD1 (6 bases). This CDR3 comprises 15 residues. Germline V gene sequence: CDR1 LNHDA, CDR2 SQIVND (reference sequence). V dropped 5 bases and J dropped 1 base, with 12 bases sitting between them. The chain's CDR3 is CASSLGRGSGNTIYF. In DNA, the CDR3 is TGTGCCAGTAGTCTTGGCAGGGGTTCTGGAAACACCATATATTTT.

The chain carries TRBV6-2 or TRBV6-3 and TRBJ2-1; 14 nucleotides align to TRBD2. CDR3 length equals 15 residues. Germline CDR1 is MNHEY and CDR2 is SVGEGT. With 2 bases clipped from V and 7 bases from J, the junction kept 1 base outside the gene matches. Here the CDR3 reads CASSYRTSGGNEQFF. CDR3 coding DNA: TGTGCCAGCAGTTACCGGACTAGCGGGGGGAATGAGCAGTTCTTC.

V and J are TRBV5-1 and TRBJ2-2, with 11 bases lining up with TRBD2. V trimming: 0 bases; J trimming: 6 bases; junction bases outside the gene matches: 4. Per the germline V gene, CDR1 is SGHRS and CDR2 is YFSETQ. There are 16 residues in the CDR3. The CDR3 coding sequence is TGCGCCAGCAGCTTGGCTAGCGGGGGGACGGCCGGGGAGCTGTTTTTT. It is translated as CASSLASGGTAGELFF. Supplemented by reference TRBV5-1 and TRBJ2-2, the full variable domain reads KAGVTQTPRYLIKTRGQQVTLSCSPISGHRSVSWYQQTPGQGLQFLFEYFSETQRNKGNFPGRFSGRQFSNSRSEMNVSTLELGDSALYLCASSLASGGTAGELFFGEGSRLTVL.

This rearrangement joins TRBV3-1 (or the pseudogene TRBV3-2) to TRBJ2-5; 13 bases are a match to TRBD2. This CDR3 has 18 amino acids. Germline V gene data show CDR1 as LGHDT and CDR2 as YNNKEL (reference sequence). V lost 4 bases to trimming and J lost 5 bases; unmatched junction nucleotides: 13. The CDR3 loop is CASSPWRLAGGFQETQYF. The CDR3, as DNA: TGTGCCAGCAGCCCCTGGCGACTAGCGGGGGGCTTCCAGGAGACCCAGTACTTC.

The rearrangement joins TRBV18 to TRBJ2-5; the match to TRBD1 covers 8 bases. J lost 4 bases, V lost 4 bases, and 11 bases had no gene match. The CDR3 has 16 residues. Per the germline V gene, CDR1 is KGHSH and CDR2 is LQKENI. CDR3 loop: CASSQYVQGAGETQYF. In DNA, the CDR3 is TGTGCCAGCTCACAGTATGTGCAGGGGGCAGGAGAGACCCAGTACTTC.

The rearrangement links TRBV5-1 to TRBJ2-1; TRBD1 matches at 9 bases. The germline V gene has CDR1 SGHRS and CDR2 YFSETQ. This CDR3 has 17 residues. V lost 0 bases and J lost 5; bases outside the gene matches: 9. The CDR3 here is CASSLAILRTGDNEQFF. As DNA, the CDR3 is TGCGCCAGCAGCTTGGCCATATTACGGACAGGGGACAATGAGCAGTTCTTC. Full variable domain (outside the CDR3, taken from reference TRBV5-1 and TRBJ2-1): KAGVTQTPRYLIKTRGQQVTLSCSPISGHRSVSWYQQTPGQGLQFLFEYFSETQRNKGNFPGRFSGRQFSNSRSEMNVSTLELGDSALYLCASSLAILRTGDNEQFFGPGTRLTVL.

This clone has just one count. V is TRBV9 and J is TRBJ1-6; a weak D match, TRBD1 (6 bases). This CDR3 spans 16 amino acids. From germline, CDR1 is SGDLS and CDR2 YYNGEE. The germline V and J ends were trimmed by 3 bases and 7 bases, with 17 bases remaining between them. The CDR3 region is CASSADPGQTNSPLHF. The CDR3 DNA is TGTGCCAGCAGCGCAGACCCGGGACAAACAAATTCACCCCTCCACTTT.

The gene calls are TRBV10-3 and TRBJ2-2; 7 nucleotides agree with TRBD1. The CDR3 spans 18 residues. Unmatched junction bases numbered 11, after V lost 2 bases and J lost 2 bases. CDR1 is ENHRY, CDR2 SYGVKD, per germline. The CDR3 DNA sequence: TGTGCCATCAGTGAGGAGGGGATTGGGACAGCAAACACCGGGGAGCTGTTTTTT. Protein: CAISEEGIGTANTGELFF.

The chain couples TRBV5-4 to TRBJ2-3; D unresolved. Germline V lookup: CDR1 SGHNT, CDR2 YYREEE (reference sequence). CDR3 length: 16 amino acids. V gave up 2 bases and J gave up 0 bases, with 13 bases separating them. For the CDR3, the DNA is TGTGCCAGCAGCTTAGGCGGAACTACTAGCACAGATACGCAGTATTTT. It translates to CASSLGGTTSTDTQYF.